This T cell receptor (beta chain) came from a study of blood T cell repertoires in COVID-19. Study-level information: COVID-19 samples collected from the United States, Italy and Spain covered acute and convalescent phases. Sources were T cells, B-cell-depleted T cells, or PBMCs; the material itself was cDNA or gDNA.

The germline V gene encodes CDR1 SGHRS and CDR2 YFSETQ. V shed 0 bases and J shed 7 bases, with 14 bases lying between them. This CDR3 is built from 16 residues. Original processing methods: The assay estimated nucleated cells by amplifying reference gene primers. The method was immunoSEQ multiplex PCR; TCRdb's version includes in-frame clones alone and lacks a portion of them. Clonal size and the V and J genes are those of that table, whereas D and trimming came from the DNA. The sample holds roughly 250,000 clones, around 88% seen once. The sample comprised peripheral blood. The TCR sequence derives from a man in his thirties or forties with acute or convalescent COVID-19. This chain joins TRBV5-1 and TRBJ1-6; tentative D call: TRBD1 (6 bases). CDR3 region: CASSLVSGASNSPLHF. The CDR3 coding sequence is TGCGCCAGCAGCTTGGTATCAGGGGCGTCCAATTCACCCCTCCACTTT.